This TCR beta chain was found in a study of cytomegalovirus exposure and HLA in healthy donors. Assay used: immunoSEQ multiplex PCR; TCRdb lists only in-frame clones, some missing. The table shows 65,000 to 90,000 clones, with approximately 96% occurring only once. As for this clone: The antigen is undetermined.

Whole-study results and caveats: In the 130 or so validation repertoires, under 95% of cluster scores exceeded 0, per a later analysis. Cytomegalovirus status was reportedly diagnosed by the classifier with high sensitivity and specificity. The study found most TCR sequences rare, yet found some public TCRs in many donors.

From germline, CDR1 is MDHEN and CDR2 SYDVKM. CDR3 size: 15 residues. J was trimmed by 6 bases and V by 5 bases; bases with no gene match: 9. The V and J genes are TRBV28 and TRBJ2-2, with 7 bases matching TRBD1. Sequencing was performed on PBMCs. This TCR was sampled from a man between 18 and 35 years old in good health and CMV-seronegative. Written as DNA, the CDR3 is TGTGCCAGCAGTGTGACAGGGATGGTCGCCGGGGAGCTGTTTTTT. Its translation: CASSVTGMVAGELFF.